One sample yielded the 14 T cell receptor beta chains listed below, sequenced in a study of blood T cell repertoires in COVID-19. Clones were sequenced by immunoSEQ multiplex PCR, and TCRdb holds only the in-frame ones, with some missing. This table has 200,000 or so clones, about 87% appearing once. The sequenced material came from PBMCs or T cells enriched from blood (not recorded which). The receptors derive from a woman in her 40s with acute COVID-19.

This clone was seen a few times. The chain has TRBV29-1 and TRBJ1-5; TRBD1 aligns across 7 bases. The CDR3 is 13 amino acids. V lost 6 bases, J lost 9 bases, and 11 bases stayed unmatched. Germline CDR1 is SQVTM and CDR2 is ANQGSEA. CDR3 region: CSVLQGTSGPQHF. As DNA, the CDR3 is TGCAGCGTCCTACAGGGGACCTCAGGGCCCCAGCATTTT.

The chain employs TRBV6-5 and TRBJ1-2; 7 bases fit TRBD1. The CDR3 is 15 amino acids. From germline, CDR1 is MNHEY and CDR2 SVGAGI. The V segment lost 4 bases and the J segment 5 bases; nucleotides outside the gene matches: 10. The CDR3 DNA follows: TGTGCCAGCAGTTTACAGGGGAATCAGGGTTATGGCTACACCTTC. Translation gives CASSLQGNQGYGYTF.

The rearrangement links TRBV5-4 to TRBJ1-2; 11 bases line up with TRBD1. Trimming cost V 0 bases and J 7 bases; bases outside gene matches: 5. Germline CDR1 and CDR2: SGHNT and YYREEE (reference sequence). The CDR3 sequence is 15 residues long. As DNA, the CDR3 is TGTGCCAGCAGCTTGGCCGGACAGGGGGCCGGTGGCTACACCTTC. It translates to CASSLAGQGAGGYTF.

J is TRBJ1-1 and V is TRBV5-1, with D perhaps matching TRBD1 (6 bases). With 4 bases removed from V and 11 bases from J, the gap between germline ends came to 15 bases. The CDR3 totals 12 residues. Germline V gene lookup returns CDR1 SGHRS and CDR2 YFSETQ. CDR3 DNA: TGCGCCAGCAGCCAGACAGGCCTGCGGGCTTTCTTT. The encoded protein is CASSQTGLRAFF.

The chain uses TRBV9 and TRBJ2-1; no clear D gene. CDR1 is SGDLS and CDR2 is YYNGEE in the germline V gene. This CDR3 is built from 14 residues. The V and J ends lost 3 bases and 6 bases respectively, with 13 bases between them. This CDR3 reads CASSALAASNEQFF. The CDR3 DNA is TGTGCCAGCAGCGCTTTAGCCGCCTCCAATGAGCAGTTCTTC.

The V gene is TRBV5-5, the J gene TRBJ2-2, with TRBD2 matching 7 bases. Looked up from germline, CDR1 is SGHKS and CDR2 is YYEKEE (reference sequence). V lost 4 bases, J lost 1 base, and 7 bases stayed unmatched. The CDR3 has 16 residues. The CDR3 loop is CASSLTPGGNTGELFF. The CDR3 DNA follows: TGTGCCAGCAGCCTCACCCCGGGGGGGAACACCGGGGAGCTGTTTTTT.

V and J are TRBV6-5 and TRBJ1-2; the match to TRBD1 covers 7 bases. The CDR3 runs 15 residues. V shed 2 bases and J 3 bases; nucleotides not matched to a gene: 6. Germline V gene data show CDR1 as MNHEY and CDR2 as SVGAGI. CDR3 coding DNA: TGTGCCAGCAGTTACGGGACAGTTCCGTACTATGGCTACACCTTC. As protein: CASSYGTVPYYGYTF.

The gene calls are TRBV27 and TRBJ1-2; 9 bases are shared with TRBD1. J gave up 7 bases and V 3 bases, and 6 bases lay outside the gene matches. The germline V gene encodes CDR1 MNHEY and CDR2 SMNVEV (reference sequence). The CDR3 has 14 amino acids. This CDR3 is CASSFRDRVPGYTF. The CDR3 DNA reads TGTGCCAGCAGTTTTCGGGACAGGGTGCCTGGCTACACCTTC.

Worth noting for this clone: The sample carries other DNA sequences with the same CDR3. The CDR3 region is CASSLLANYGYTF. CDR3 nucleotide sequence: TGTGCCAGCAGTTTATTAGCGAACTATGGCTACACCTTC. The V gene is TRBV12-3 or TRBV12-4, the J gene TRBJ1-2; D is unresolved. Trimming shortened V by 2 bases and J by 2 bases, and 6 bases separated the two germline ends. The CDR3 has 13 residues.

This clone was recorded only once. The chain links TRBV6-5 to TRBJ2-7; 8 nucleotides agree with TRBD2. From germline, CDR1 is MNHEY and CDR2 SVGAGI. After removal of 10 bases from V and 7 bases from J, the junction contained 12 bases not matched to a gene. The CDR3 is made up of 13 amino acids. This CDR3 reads CATSSGESREQYF. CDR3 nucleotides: TGTGCCACTAGTAGCGGGGAATCGCGGGAGCAGTACTTC.

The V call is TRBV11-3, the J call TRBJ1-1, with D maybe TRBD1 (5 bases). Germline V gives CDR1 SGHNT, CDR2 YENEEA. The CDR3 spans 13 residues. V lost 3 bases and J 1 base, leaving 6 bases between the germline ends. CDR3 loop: CASSFQGNTEAFF. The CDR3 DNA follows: TGTGCCAGCAGCTTCCAGGGGAACACTGAAGCTTTCTTT. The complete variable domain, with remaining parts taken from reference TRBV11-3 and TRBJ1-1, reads EAGVVQSPRYKIIEKKQPVAFWCNPISGHNTLYWYLQNLGQGPELLIRYENEEAVDDSQLPKDRFSAERLKGVDSTLKIQPAELGDSAVYLCASSFQGNTEAFFGQGTRLTVV.

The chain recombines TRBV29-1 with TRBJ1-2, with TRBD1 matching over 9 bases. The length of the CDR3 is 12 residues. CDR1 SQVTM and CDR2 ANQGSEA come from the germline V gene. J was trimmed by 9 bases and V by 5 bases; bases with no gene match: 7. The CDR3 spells CSVSGTGSSYTF. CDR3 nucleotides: TGCAGCGTTTCCGGGACAGGGTCCAGCTACACCTTC.

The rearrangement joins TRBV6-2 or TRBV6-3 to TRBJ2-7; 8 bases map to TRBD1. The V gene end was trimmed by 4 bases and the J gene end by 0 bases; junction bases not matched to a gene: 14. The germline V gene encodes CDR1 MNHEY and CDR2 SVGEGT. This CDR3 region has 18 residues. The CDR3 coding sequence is TGTGCCAGCAGTTCCCTCGAGCCGTCACAGGGGGGCTCCTACGAGCAGTACTTC. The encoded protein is CASSSLEPSQGGSYEQYF.

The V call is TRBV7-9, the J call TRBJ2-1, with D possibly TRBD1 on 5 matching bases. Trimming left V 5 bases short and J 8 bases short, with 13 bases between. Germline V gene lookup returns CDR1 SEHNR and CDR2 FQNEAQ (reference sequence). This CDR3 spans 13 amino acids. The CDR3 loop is CASSPAQGYEQFF. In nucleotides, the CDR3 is TGTGCCAGCAGCCCCGCCCAGGGCTATGAGCAGTTCTTC.